Below, 22 T cell receptor beta chains from the same sample are listed, as sequenced in a study of cytomegalovirus exposure and HLA in healthy donors. Vbeta (60) and Jbeta (13) primers were used in the PCR. Assay used: immunoSEQ multiplex PCR; TCRdb lists only in-frame clones, some missing. In the table there are about 220,000 clones, nearly 80% of which are singletons. The sample comprised PBMCs. All receptors come from a male donor in good health and CMV-seronegative.

Remarks on this clone: Germline is not matched at one junction end, which may reflect a read error. V gene TRBV7-9 combines with J gene TRBJ1-5, with 8 bases lining up with TRBD1. CDR3 length: 16 amino acids. CDR1 and CDR2 from the germline V gene are SEHNR and FQNEAQ (reference sequence). Here the CDR3 reads CSSSFFGGTGNQPQHF. CDR3 in DNA: TGTTCCAGCAGCTTCTTCGGGGGGACAGGAAATCAGCCCCAGCATTTT.

Written as DNA, the CDR3 is TGTGCCAGCAGCGTAGATCACAGGGGAGTAGGCACTGAAGCTTTCTTT. Protein: CASSVDHRGVGTEAFF. V usage is TRBV9 and J usage is TRBJ1-1, with 7 positions matching TRBD1. CDR1 is SGDLS and CDR2 is YYNGEE in the germline V gene. V dropped 0 bases and J dropped 4; count of bases not matched to a gene: 9. This CDR3 is 16 amino acids long.

The sample holds a few counts of this clone. V is TRBV28 and J is TRBJ2-1; 11 bases match TRBD1. J lost 1 base, V lost 7 bases, and 6 bases had no gene match. The CDR3 is 16 amino acids. Per germline, CDR1 MDHEN and CDR2 SYDVKM. The CDR3: CASTGGTGGSYNEQFF. The CDR3 bases are TGTGCCAGCACCGGGGGGACAGGGGGTTCCTACAATGAGCAGTTCTTC.

This rearrangement joins TRBV7-3 to TRBJ2-7, with TRBD2 matching 12 bases. The CDR3 consists of 18 residues. V lost 5 bases and J lost 0; bases outside the gene matches: 11. CDR1 and CDR2 (germline): SGHTA, FQGTGA. Here the CDR3 DNA reads TGTGCCAGCAGCACGAAAAAGGGACTAGCGGGTACCTCCTACGAGCAGTACTTC. Its translation: CASSTKKGLAGTSYEQYF. Combining the CDR3 with reference TRBV7-3 and TRBJ2-7 gives the whole variable domain GAGVSQTPSNKVTEKGKYVELRCDPISGHTALYWYRQSLGQGPEFLIYFQGTGAADDSGLPNDRFFAVRPEGSVSTLKIQRTERGDSAVYLCASSTKKGLAGTSYEQYFGPGTRLTVT.

This rearrangement joins TRBV5-8 to TRBJ1-4; TRBD1 matches at 8 bases. The ends lost 4 bases at V and 13 bases at J; junction bases unmatched: 6. Germline CDR1 SGHTS, CDR2 YDEGEE. The length of the CDR3 is 12 residues. CDR3 DNA: TGTGCCAGCAGCCCCTTAGGACAGGGACTGTTTTTT. It specifies CASSPLGQGLFF.

CDR3 protein: CASSLSGRVPYEQYF. The CDR3 DNA is TGTGCCAGCAGTCTTAGCGGGAGGGTCCCCTACGAGCAGTACTTC. This chain connects TRBV5-4 to TRBJ2-7; 11 bases fit TRBD2. The ends lost 5 bases at V and 2 bases at J; junction bases unmatched: 6. The germline V gene encodes CDR1 SGHNT and CDR2 YYREEE (reference sequence). CDR3 size: 15 residues.

This chain links TRBV5-1 with TRBJ1-2; 8 positions agree with TRBD1. Looked up from germline, CDR1 is SGHRS and CDR2 is YFSETQ. The CDR3 is 14 amino acids. V was pared by 4 bases and J by 7 bases, with 9 bases of the junction left unmatched. The CDR3 protein is CASSADRGVSGYTF. CDR3 sequence (DNA): TGCGCCAGCAGCGCTGACAGGGGAGTTAGTGGCTACACCTTC.

The chain couples TRBV21-1 to TRBJ2-7; the table's TRBD1 call for D was not verified on the DNA. TRBV21-1 is marked as a pseudogene. This CDR3 is 14 amino acids long. Here the CDR3 reads CASSKEGTGCEQYF. Here the CDR3 DNA reads TGTGCCAGCAGCAAAGAGGGGACAGGGTGCGAGCAGTACTTC.

This clone was observed a few times. The rearrangement uses TRBV19 and TRBJ2-2; 11 positions agree with TRBD2. Trimming removed 5 bases from V and 5 bases from J; junction bases left unmatched: 7. Germline assignment: CDR1 LNHDA and CDR2 SQIVND (reference sequence). There are 16 residues in the CDR3. The CDR3: CASSPRLAGRTGELFF. The CDR3 region has the DNA TGTGCCAGTAGTCCCAGACTAGCGGGACGTACCGGGGAGCTGTTTTTT. The whole variable domain, filled in from reference TRBV19 and TRBJ2-2, reads DGGITQSPKYLFRKEGQNVTLSCEQNLNHDAMYWYRQDPGQGLRLIYYSQIVNDFQKGDIAEGYSVSREKKESFPLTVTSAQKNPTAFYLCASSPRLAGRTGELFFGEGSRLTVL.

The CDR3: CASSLGILAEDYGYTF. The DNA of the CDR3 is TGTGCCAGCAGCTTAGGAATCCTAGCGGAAGACTATGGCTACACCTTC. The chain couples TRBV7-8 to TRBJ1-2; the D is unclear. This CDR3 has 16 residues. Per the germline V gene, CDR1 is SGHVS and CDR2 is FQNEAQ. Trimming left V 1 base short and J 3 bases short, with 15 bases between.

In this sample, this clone turned up a few times. This chain uses TRBV2 with TRBJ1-4; D uncertain. Trimming left V 6 bases short and J 5 bases short, with 10 bases between. Germline loops: CDR1 SNHLY, CDR2 FYNNEI. The CDR3 sequence is 13 residues long. CDR3 bases: TGTGCCAGCAGGTCGGACTACAATGAAAAACTGTTTTTT. Encoded protein: CASRSDYNEKLFF.

This rearrangement joins TRBV5-1 to TRBJ1-2; the D gene is possibly TRBD1 (6 bases). Trimming took 0 bases from V and 8 from J, leaving 14 bases between them. The CDR3 length is 14 residues. Germline V gene lookup returns CDR1 SGHRS and CDR2 YFSETQ. The CDR3 is CASSLEGGLRGYTF. The CDR3, as DNA: TGCGCCAGCAGCTTGGAGGGGGGGCTTCGAGGCTACACCTTC.

This chain uses TRBV7-3 with TRBJ2-2; D possibly corresponds to TRBD1 (6 bases). The CDR3 runs to 16 residues. Germline CDR1 is SGHTA and CDR2 is FQGTGA. The ends were cut back, 0 bases at V and 6 bases at J, with 14 bases in the middle. CDR3 nucleotides: TGTGCCAGCAGCTTAACGGGGGCAGGGTTTGCCGGGGAGCTGTTTTTT. Translated: CASSLTGAGFAGELFF.

This rearrangement joins TRBV9 to TRBJ2-5; D may be TRBD2 (6 bases). The CDR3 spans 18 residues. Germline V gene lookup returns CDR1 SGDLS and CDR2 YYNGEE. V dropped 0 bases and J dropped 1 base, with 19 bases sitting between them. CDR3 nucleotides: TGTGCCAGCAGCGTAGGACCGAGGGCACTAGCCAGCCAAGAGACCCAGTACTTC. This translates into CASSVGPRALASQETQYF.

The rearrangement joins TRBV27 to TRBJ1-2; D possibly corresponds to TRBD1 (5 bases). V lost 1 base to trimming and J lost 3 bases, with 6 bases between them. Germline CDR1 reads MNHEY; CDR2 reads SMNVEV (reference sequence). CDR3 size: 13 residues. The CDR3 nucleotides are TGTGCCAGCAGTTTATGGGGGGACTATGGCTACACCTTC. Translating it yields CASSLWGDYGYTF.

The genes are TRBV4-1 and TRBJ2-2; 8 positions match TRBD1. The germline V gene has CDR1 MGHRA and CDR2 YSYEKL. V dropped 5 bases and J dropped 3; count of bases not matched to a gene: 11. The CDR3 contains 17 residues. In nucleotides, the CDR3 is TGCGCCAGCAGCTCCCTCGGGCAGACAGGGGACACCGGGGAGCTGTTTTTT. Amino acid sequence: CASSSLGQTGDTGELFF.

The V gene is TRBV7-2, the J gene TRBJ2-1; a possible D gene is TRBD2 (6 bases). CDR3 size: 15 residues. The V gene's germline CDR1 is SGHTA and CDR2 FQGNSA. Trimming took off 4 bases at V and 0 bases at J, with 10 bases between the two ends. CDR3 in DNA: TGTGCCAGCAGCTCCGTCGGGAGCTCCTACAATGAGCAGTTCTTC. Its translation is CASSSVGSSYNEQFF.

The CDR3: CASSSLRGGGDYGYTF. The CDR3 region has the DNA TGTGCCAGCAGCTCCCTCAGAGGCGGGGGAGACTATGGCTACACCTTC. J is TRBJ1-2 and V is TRBV7-2, with a possible D match to TRBD1 (5 bases). The V end lost 4 bases, the J end lost 3 bases, and 18 bases lay between the germline ends. In germline, CDR1 is SGHTA, CDR2 FQGNSA. The CDR3 is made up of 16 amino acids.

The CDR3 protein is CASSPEDGATNEKLFF. The CDR3 nucleotides read TGTGCCAGTAGCCCGGAGGACGGAGCAACTAATGAAAAACTGTTTTTT. The chain recombines TRBV19 with TRBJ1-4; D unclear. V was clipped by 6 bases and J by 0 bases, with 14 bases between them. Germline assignment: CDR1 LNHDA and CDR2 SQIVND (reference sequence). The CDR3 covers 16 residues.

The rearrangement links TRBV5-1 to TRBJ1-1; the D is unclear. The germline V and J ends were trimmed by 6 bases and 3 bases, with 12 bases remaining between them. The CDR3 has 13 residues. The germline CDR1 and CDR2 sequences are SGHRS and YFSETQ. The CDR3 protein is CASNPIRDTEAFF. Here the CDR3 DNA reads TGCGCCAGCAACCCAATACGGGACACTGAAGCTTTCTTT.

J is TRBJ1-3 and V is TRBV11-1; 7 bases fit TRBD1. The germline CDR1 and CDR2 sequences are SGHAT and FQDESV (reference sequence). This CDR3 is built from 16 residues. The junction had 6 bases not matched to a gene; V was cut back by 2 bases and J by 2 bases. CDR3 sequence (DNA): TGTGCCAGCAGCTTACCGGACAGGCTAACTGGAAACACCATATATTTT. Translated: CASSLPDRLTGNTIYF.

The chain carries TRBV7-8 and TRBJ2-1; D remains unclear. The CDR3 spans 12 residues. V lost 1 base, J lost 7 bases, and 5 bases lay in between. Germline CDR1 is SGHVS and CDR2 is FQNEAQ. DNA of the CDR3: TGTGCCAGCAGCTTAGGACTGAATGAGCAGTTCTTC. Amino acids: CASSLGLNEQFF. The full variable domain, in which reference TRBV7-8 and TRBJ2-1 provide the parts outside the CDR3, is GAGVSQSPRYKVAKRGQDVALRCDPISGHVSLFWYQQALGQGPEFLTYFQNEAQLDKSGLPSDRFFAERPEGSVSTLKIQRTQQEDSAVYLCASSLGLNEQFFGPGTRLTVL.